These T cell receptor beta chains were read from a single sample in a study of T cell changes during pregnancy in multiple sclerosis. Sequencing used immunoSEQ multiplex PCR; TCRdb keeps in-frame clones, though not all of them. In the table there are tens of thousands of clones, roughly 91% of which are singletons. The starting material was peripheral blood, obtained in the first trimester of pregnancy. The origin of the receptors is a female donor with multiple sclerosis, enrolled in a pregnancy study. Both conserved end residues are part of each CDR3. D genes are given only for firm matches. Clone size is given for some rows only: seen once, a few or many times, or a class if the clone is expanded.

D,V,J,size,DNA,CDR3
.,TRBV27,TRBJ2-5,.,TGTGCCAGCAGTTTATACCAGGGGTACCAAGAGACCCAGTACTTC,CASSLYQGYQETQYF
TRBD2,TRBV6-4,TRBJ2-3,.,TGTGCCAGCAGTGACTCGGGATCTAGCGGAGATACGCAGTATTTT,CASSDSGSSGDTQYF
.,TRBV27,TRBJ1-5,.,TGTGCCAGCAGTTTATCTGGGAGCGCTGAGCCCCAGCATTTT,CASSLSGSAEPQHF
.,TRBV11-2,TRBJ1-1,.,TGTGCCAGCCATAGACAGTTGAACACTGAAGCTTTCTTT,CASHRQLNTEAFF
.,TRBV4-1,TRBJ2-5,.,TGCGCCAGCAGCCAAGATCTGGCAGGGGGGCAGACCCAGTACTTC,CASSQDLAGGQTQYF
TRBD1,TRBV2,TRBJ2-7,.,TGTGCCATAGACAGGGTGTTCACCTACGAGCAGTACTTC,CAIDRVFTYEQYF
TRBD1,TRBV5-1,TRBJ1-1,.,TGCGCCAGCAGCTTGGGAGGGCAGGGGGCAAACACTGAAGCTTTCTTT,CASSLGGQGANTEAFF
TRBD1,TRBV7-9,TRBJ2-1,once,TGTGCCAGCAGCTTACGGGACAGGGGAACCTACAATGAGCAGTTCTTC,CASSLRDRGTYNEQFF
.,TRBV19,TRBJ1-2,.,TGTGCCAGCAGCCAAACAGCGGGGGGGGCCTATGGCTACACCTTC,CASSQTAGGAYGYTF
TRBD2,TRBV28,TRBJ2-7,.,TGTGCCAGTGCCGGACTAGCCAAGAGGTCTTATATCTACGAGCAGTACTTC,CASAGLAKRSYIYEQYF
TRBD1,TRBV10-1,TRBJ1-1,once,TGCGCCCACAATTCAGGACGGGACAGGGGCCGCACTGAAGCTTTCTTT,CAHNSGRDRGRTEAFF
.,TRBV5-4,TRBJ2-4,.,TGTGCCAGCAGCGATGGGGGGGCCAAAAACATTCAGTACTTC,CASSDGGAKNIQYF
.,TRBV7-9,TRBJ2-3,.,TGTGCCAGCAGCTTCCTGGACAGGTGGGGGGCAGATACGCAGTATTTT,CASSFLDRWGADTQYF
.,TRBV5-1,TRBJ1-1,.,TGCGCCAGCAGCTTGACAGGTCCTCCTTATGAAGCTTTCTTT,CASSLTGPPYEAFF